This T cell receptor (beta chain) stems from a study of beta chain features in type 1 diabetes. The CDR3 is 14 residues long. The V segment lost 4 bases and the J segment 6 bases; nucleotides outside the gene matches: 1. In germline, CDR1 is SEHNR, CDR2 FQNEAQ (reference sequence). About this clone: What it recognizes is unknown.

Study findings and constraints: In all four CD4+ subsets, TCRB CDR3 length was significantly, moderately reduced in type 1 diabetes.

The isolated RNA, all of it, was reverse transcribed, so expressed TCRB transcripts were what got sequenced. Clones were sequenced by immunoSEQ multiplex PCR, and TCRdb holds only the in-frame ones, with some missing. Among about 370,000 clones listed, 8.5% to 10% were seen once. This TCR was recovered from a man between 25 and 39 years old with type 1 diabetes. The sample consisted of central memory CD4+ T cells from blood. J is TRBJ2-3 and V is TRBV7-9; 13 nucleotides align to TRBD2. CDR3 sequence reads: CASSSGLAGDTQYF. CDR3 coding DNA: TGTGCCAGCAGCTCGGGACTAGCGGGGGATACGCAGTATTTT. The whole variable domain, remainder taken from reference TRBV7-9 and TRBJ2-3, is DTGVSQNPRHKITKRGQNVTFRCDPISEHNRLYWYRQTLGQGPEFLTYFQNEAQLEKSRLLSDRFSAERPKGSFSTLEIQRTEQGDSAMYLCASSSGLAGDTQYFGPGTRLTVL.